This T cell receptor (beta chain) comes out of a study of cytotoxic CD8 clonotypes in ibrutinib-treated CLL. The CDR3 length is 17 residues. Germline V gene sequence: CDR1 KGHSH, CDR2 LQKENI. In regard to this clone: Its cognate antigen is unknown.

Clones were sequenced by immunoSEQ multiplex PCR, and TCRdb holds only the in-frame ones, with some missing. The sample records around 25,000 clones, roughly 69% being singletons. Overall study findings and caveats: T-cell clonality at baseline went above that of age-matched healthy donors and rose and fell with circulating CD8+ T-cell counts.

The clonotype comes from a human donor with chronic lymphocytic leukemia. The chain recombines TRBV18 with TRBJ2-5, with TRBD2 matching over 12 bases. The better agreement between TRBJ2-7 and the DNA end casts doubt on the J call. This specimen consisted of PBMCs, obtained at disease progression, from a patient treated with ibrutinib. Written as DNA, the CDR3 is TGTGCCAGCTCACCCCCACTAGCGGGGGGCCCGACCTACGAGCAGTACTTC. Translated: CASSPPLAGGPTYEQYF.